The TCR beta chain described here comes from a study of cytomegalovirus exposure and HLA in healthy donors. For the study at large: Early released data comprised tens of millions of unique TCRs from HLA-typed donors. The study, taken as a whole, reports: An assumption of roughly uniform sequencing depth across donors underlay the presence/absence analyses. Among TCR beta chains, those listed as cytomegalovirus-associated numbered about 160.

The sample holds a few counts of this clone. Antigen: not known. This CDR3 spans 15 amino acids. V lost 1 base, J lost 2 bases, and 4 bases stayed unmatched. CDR1 SGHKS and CDR2 YYEKEE come from the germline V gene (reference sequence). 60 Vbeta and 13 Jbeta primers were used in PCR. Sequencing used immunoSEQ multiplex PCR; TCRdb keeps in-frame clones, though not all of them. This table has tens of thousands of clones, about 72% appearing once. The TCR was taken from a woman in her 30s in good health and CMV-seropositive. What was sequenced was PBMCs. The rearrangement links TRBV5-5 to TRBJ2-7, with 9 bases aligning to TRBD2. The CDR3 loop is CASSLIGGGAYEQYF. The CDR3 DNA sequence: TGTGCCAGCAGCTTGATAGGCGGGGGGGCCTACGAGCAGTACTTC.